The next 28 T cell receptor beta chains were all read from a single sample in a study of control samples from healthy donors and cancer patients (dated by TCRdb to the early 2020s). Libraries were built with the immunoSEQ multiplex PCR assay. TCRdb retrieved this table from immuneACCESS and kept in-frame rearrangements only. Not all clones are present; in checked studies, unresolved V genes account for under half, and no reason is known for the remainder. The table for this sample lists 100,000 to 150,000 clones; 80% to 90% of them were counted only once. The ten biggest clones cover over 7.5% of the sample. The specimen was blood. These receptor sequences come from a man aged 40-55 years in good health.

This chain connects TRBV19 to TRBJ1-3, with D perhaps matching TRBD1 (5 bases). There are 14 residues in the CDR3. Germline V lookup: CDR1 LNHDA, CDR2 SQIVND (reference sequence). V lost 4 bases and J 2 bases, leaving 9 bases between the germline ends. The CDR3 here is CASSNQGAGNTIYF. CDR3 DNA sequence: TGTGCCAGTAGTAATCAGGGTGCTGGAAACACCATATATTTT.

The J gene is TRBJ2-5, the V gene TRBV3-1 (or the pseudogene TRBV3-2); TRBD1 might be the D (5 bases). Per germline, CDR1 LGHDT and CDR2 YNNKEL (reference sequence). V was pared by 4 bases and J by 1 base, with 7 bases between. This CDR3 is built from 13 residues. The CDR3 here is CASSRGFQETQYF. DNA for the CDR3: TGTGCCAGCAGCCGGGGCTTCCAAGAGACCCAGTACTTC.

The DNA of the CDR3 is TGTGCCAGCAGTGAAGGACAGCCGATTAACACCGGGGAGCTGTTTTTT. Translated, it gives CASSEGQPINTGELFF. The chain recombines TRBV6-1 with TRBJ2-2; tentative D call: TRBD1 (5 bases). The CDR3 spans 16 residues. Germline V gives CDR1 MNHNS, CDR2 SASEGT. With 1 base removed from V and 2 bases from J, the gap between germline ends came to 11 bases.

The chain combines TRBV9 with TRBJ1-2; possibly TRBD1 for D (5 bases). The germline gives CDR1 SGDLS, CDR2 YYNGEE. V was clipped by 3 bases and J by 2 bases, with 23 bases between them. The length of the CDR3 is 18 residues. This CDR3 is CASSARGRVEVINYGYTF. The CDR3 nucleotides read TGTGCCAGCAGCGCCCGGGGCAGGGTGGAGGTTATCAACTATGGCTACACCTTC.

Here the CDR3 DNA reads TGTGCCAGCAGCCAGGGAGGGTGGGGGACCTACGAGCAGTACTTC. Translation gives CASSQGGWGTYEQYF. The chain employs TRBV21-1 and TRBJ2-7; the tabulated D call, TRBD2, remains unverified against the DNA. TRBV21-1 represents a pseudogene. CDR3 length equals 15 residues.

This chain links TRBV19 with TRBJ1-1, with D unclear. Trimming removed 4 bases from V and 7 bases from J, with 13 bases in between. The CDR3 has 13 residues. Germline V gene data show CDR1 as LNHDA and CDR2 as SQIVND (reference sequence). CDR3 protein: CASSSTAPGEAFF. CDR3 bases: TGTGCCAGTAGTAGCACAGCACCAGGTGAAGCTTTCTTT.

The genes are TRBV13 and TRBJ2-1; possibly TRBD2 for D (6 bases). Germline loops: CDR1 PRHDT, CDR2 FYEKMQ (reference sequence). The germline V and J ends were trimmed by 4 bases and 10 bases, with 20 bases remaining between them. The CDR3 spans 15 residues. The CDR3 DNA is TGTGCCAGCAGCTCTATCTGGGGGGTTTCAGGCGAGCAGTTCTTC. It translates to CASSSIWGVSGEQFF.

Here the CDR3 reads CAISDQTGAETQYF. DNA for the CDR3: TGTGCCATCAGTGACCAGACAGGGGCAGAGACCCAGTACTTC. V usage is TRBV10-3 and J usage is TRBJ2-5, with 8 bases aligning to TRBD1. Germline CDR1 and CDR2: ENHRY and SYGVKD. V lost 3 bases to trimming and J lost 4 bases; unmatched junction nucleotides: 4. This CDR3 is built from 14 residues.

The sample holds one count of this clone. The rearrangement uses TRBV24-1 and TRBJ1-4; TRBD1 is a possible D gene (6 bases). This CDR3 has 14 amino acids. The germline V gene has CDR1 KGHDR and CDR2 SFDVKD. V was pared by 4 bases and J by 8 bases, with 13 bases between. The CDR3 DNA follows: TGTGCCACCAGTGACGGGTCACAGGGAGAAAAACTGTTTTTT. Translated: CATSDGSQGEKLFF.

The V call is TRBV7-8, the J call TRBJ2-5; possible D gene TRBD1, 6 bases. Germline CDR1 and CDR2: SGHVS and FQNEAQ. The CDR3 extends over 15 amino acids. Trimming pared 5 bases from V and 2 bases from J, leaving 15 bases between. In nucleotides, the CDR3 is TGTGCCAGCAGCACGCACTCGACAGGACAAGAGACCCAGTACTTC. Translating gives CASSTHSTGQETQYF.

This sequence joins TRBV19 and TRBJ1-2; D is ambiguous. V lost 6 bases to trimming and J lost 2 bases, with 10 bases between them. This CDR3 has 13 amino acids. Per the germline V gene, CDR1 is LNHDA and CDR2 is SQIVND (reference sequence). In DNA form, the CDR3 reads TGTGCCAGTAGGGCGGTTCTCAACTATGGCTACACCTTC. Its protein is CASRAVLNYGYTF.

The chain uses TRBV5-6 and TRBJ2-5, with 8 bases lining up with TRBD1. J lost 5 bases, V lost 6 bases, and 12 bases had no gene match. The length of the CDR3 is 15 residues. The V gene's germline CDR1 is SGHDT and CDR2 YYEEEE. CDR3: CASTLTSRGRETQYF. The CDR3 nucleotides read TGTGCCAGCACCTTAACGTCCAGGGGGCGTGAGACCCAGTACTTC.

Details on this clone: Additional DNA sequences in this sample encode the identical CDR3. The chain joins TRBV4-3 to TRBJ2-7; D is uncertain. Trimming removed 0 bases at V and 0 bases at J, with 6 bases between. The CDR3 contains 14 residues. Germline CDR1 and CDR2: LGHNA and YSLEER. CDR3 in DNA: TGCGCCAGCAGCCAAGACAAGGGCTCCTACGAGCAGTACTTC. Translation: CASSQDKGSYEQYF.

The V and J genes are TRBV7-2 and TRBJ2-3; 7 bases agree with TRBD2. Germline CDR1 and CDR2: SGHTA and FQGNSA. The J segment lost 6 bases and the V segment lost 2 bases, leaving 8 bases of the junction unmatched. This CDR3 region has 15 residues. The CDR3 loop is CASSLTVAGYDTQYF. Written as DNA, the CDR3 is TGTGCCAGCAGCTTAACCGTAGCGGGTTACGATACGCAGTATTTT. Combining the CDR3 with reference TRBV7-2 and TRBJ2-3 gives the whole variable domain GAGVSQSPSNKVTEKGKDVELRCDPISGHTALYWYRQSLGQGLEFLIYFQGNSAPDKSGLPSDRFSAERTGGSVSTLTIQRTQQEDSAVYLCASSLTVAGYDTQYFGPGTRLTVL.

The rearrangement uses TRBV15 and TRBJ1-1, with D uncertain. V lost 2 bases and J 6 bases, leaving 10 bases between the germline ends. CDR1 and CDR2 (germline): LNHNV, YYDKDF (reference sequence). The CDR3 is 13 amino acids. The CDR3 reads CATSRPTGAEAFF. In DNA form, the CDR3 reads TGTGCCACCAGCAGACCGACTGGGGCTGAAGCTTTCTTT.

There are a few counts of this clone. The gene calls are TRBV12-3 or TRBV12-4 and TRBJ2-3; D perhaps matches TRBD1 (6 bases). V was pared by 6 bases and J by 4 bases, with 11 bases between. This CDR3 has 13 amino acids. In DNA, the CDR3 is TGTGCCAGCAGACAGGGAAGCCCAGATACGCAGTATTTT. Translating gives CASRQGSPDTQYF.

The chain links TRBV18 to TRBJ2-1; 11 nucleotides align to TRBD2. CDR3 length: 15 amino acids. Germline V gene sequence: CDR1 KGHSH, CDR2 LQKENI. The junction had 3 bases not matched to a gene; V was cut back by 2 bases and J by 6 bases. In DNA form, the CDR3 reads TGTGCCAGCTCACCAGTAGCGGGGGGGCTCAATGAGCAGTTCTTC. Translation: CASSPVAGGLNEQFF. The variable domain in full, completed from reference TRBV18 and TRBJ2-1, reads NAGVMQNPRHLVRRRGQEARLRCSPMKGHSHVYWYRQLPEEGLKFMVYLQKENIIDESGMPKERFSAEFPKEGPSILRIQQVVRGDSAAYFCASSPVAGGLNEQFFGPGTRLTVL.

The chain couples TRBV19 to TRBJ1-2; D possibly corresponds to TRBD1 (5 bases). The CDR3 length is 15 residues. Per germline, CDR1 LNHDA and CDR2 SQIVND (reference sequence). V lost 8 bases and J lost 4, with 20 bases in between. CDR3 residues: CASYDQGRNLYGYTF. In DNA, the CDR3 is TGTGCCAGTTACGACCAGGGCAGGAATCTCTATGGCTACACCTTC.

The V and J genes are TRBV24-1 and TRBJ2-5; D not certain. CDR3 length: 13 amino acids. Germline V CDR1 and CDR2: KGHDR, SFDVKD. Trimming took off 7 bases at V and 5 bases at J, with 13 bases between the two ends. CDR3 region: CATRGEVGETQYF. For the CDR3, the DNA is TGTGCCACCAGGGGCGAGGTTGGGGAGACCCAGTACTTC.

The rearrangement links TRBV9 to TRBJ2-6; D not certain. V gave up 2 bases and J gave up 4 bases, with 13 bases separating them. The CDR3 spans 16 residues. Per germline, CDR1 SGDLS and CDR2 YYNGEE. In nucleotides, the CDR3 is TGTGCCAGCAGCGTGAGTAGAGGTTCCGGGGCCAACGTCCTGACTTTC. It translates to CASSVSRGSGANVLTF.

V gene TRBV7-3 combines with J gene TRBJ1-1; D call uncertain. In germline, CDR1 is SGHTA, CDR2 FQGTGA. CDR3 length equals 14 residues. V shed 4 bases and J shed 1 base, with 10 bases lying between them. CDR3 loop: CASSSGSSNTEAFF. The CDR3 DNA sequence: TGTGCCAGCAGCTCCGGGTCTTCGAACACTGAAGCTTTCTTT. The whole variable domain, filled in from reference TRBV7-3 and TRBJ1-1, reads GAGVSQTPSNKVTEKGKYVELRCDPISGHTALYWYRQSLGQGPEFLIYFQGTGAADDSGLPNDRFFAVRPEGSVSTLKIQRTERGDSAVYLCASSSGSSNTEAFFGQGTRLTVV.

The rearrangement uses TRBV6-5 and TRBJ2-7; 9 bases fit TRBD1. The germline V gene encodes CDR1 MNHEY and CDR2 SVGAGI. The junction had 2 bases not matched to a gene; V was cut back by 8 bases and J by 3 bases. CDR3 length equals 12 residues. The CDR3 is CASGTGHYEQYF. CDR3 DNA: TGTGCCAGCGGGACAGGGCACTACGAGCAGTACTTC.

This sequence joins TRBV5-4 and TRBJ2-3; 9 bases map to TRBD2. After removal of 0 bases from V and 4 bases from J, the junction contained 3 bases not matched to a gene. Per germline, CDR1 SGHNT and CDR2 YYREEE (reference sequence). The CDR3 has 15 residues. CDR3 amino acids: CASSLGGGAADTQYF. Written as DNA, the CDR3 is TGTGCCAGCAGCTTGGGCGGGGGGGCCGCAGATACGCAGTATTTT.

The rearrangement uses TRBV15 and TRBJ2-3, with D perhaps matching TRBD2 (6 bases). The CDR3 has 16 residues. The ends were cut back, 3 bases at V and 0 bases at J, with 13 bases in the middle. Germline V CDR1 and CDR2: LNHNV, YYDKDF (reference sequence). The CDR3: CATSRGTRTSTDTQYF. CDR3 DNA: TGTGCCACCAGCAGGGGGACTCGGACTAGCACAGATACGCAGTATTTT. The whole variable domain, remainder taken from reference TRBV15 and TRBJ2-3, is DAMVIQNPRYQVTQFGKPVTLSCSQTLNHNVMYWYQQKSSQAPKLLFHYYDKDFNNEADTPDNFQSRRPNTSFCFLDIRSPGLGDTAMYLCATSRGTRTSTDTQYFGPGTRLTVL.

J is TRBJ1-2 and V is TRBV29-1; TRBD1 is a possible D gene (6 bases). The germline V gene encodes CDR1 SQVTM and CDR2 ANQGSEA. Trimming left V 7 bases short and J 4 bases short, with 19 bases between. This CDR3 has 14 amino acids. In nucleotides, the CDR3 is TGCAGCGCTGGGACATGGTCCGGGGGCTATGGCTACACCTTC. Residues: CSAGTWSGGYGYTF.

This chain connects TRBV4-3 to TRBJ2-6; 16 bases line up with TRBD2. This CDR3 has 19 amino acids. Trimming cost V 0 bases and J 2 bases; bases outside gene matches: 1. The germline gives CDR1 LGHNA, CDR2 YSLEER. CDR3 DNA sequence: TGCGCCAGCAGCCAAGAGGGACTAGCGGGGGGGCCTGGGGCCAACGTCCTGACTTTC. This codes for CASSQEGLAGGPGANVLTF.

In nucleotides, the CDR3 is TGCAGCGTTGGCAAGGGGCTCTACAATGAGCAGTTCTTC. Residues: CSVGKGLYNEQFF. This chain joins TRBV29-1 and TRBJ2-1; D is possibly TRBD1 (5 bases). V lost 4 bases to trimming and J lost 3 bases, with 10 bases between them. The CDR3 is 13 amino acids. Germline V gene sequence: CDR1 SQVTM, CDR2 ANQGSEA.

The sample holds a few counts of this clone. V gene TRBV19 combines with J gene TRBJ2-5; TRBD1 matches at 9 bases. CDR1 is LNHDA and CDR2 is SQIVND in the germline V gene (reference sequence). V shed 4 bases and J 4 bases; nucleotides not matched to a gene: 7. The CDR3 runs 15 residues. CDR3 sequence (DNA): TGTGCCAGTAGTAGGGGACAGGGAATGGCAGAGACCCAGTACTTC. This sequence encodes CASSRGQGMAETQYF.